This T cell receptor (beta chain) was retrieved from a study of vaccination effects on CD4 cells after COVID-19. In the study overall: Vaccine administered to participants consisted of two doses of either BNT162b2 or mRNA-1273.

Viral peptide pools were used in the ViraFEST assay to expand antigen-specific CD4+ T cells, and sequencing came afterward. Following a roughly 11-day culture, CD4+ T cells were purified. According to the study, vaccine recipients showed no prior SARS-CoV-2 infection and negative nucleocapsid antibodies. A half-medium replacement with IL-2 medium was carried out on days 3 and 7. Here immunoSEQ multiplex PCR was the method, and the copy in TCRdb shows in-frame clones only, minus some. This table holds about 27,000 clones, around 70% found once. This clone occurred a few times. Its antigen is currently unknown. Trimming removed 3 bases from V and 4 bases from J, with 18 bases in between. The CDR3 extends over 16 amino acids. Germline V gives CDR1 MNHNS, CDR2 SASEGT.

Sequences were derived from CD4+ T cells from PBMCs cultured with SARS-CoV-2 spike peptides, sampled before COVID-19 vaccination. This sequence joins TRBV6-1 and TRBJ1-1; no clear D. The sequence came from a human donor who received a COVID-19 vaccine. The CDR3 spells CASSEAQHWVGTEAFF. The CDR3 DNA reads TGTGCCAGCAGTGAGGCCCAACACTGGGTGGGCACTGAAGCTTTCTTT.